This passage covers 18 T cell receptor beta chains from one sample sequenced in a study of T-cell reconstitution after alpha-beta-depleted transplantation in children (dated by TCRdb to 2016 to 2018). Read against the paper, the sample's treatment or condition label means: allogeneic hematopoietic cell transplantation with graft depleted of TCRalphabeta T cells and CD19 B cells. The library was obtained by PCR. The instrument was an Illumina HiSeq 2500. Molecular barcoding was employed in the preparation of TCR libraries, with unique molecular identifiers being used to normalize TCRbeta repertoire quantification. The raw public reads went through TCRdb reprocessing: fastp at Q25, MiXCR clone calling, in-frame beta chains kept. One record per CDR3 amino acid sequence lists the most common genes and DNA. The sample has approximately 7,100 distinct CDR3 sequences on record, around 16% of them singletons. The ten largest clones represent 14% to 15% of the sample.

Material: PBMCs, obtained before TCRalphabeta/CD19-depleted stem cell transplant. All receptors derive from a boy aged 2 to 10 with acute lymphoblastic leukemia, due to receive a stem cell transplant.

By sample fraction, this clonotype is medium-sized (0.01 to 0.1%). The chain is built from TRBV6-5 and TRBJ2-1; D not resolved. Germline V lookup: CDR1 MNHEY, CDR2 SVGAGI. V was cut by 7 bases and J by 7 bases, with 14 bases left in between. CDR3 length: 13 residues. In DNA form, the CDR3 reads TGTGCCAGCACCTACTCACGTTTTAATGAGCAGTTCTTC. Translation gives CASTYSRFNEQFF.

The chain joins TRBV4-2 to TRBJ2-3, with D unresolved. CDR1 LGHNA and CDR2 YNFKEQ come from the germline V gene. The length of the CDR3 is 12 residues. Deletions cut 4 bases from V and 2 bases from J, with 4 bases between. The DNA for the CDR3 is TGTGCCAGCAGCCCTGACACAGATACGCAGTATTTT. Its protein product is CASSPDTDTQYF.

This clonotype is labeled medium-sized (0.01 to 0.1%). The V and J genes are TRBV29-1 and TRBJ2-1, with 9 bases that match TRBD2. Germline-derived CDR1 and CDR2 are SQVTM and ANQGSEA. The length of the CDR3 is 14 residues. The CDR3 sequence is CSHPAGGTYNEQFF. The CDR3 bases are TGCAGTCACCCTGCGGGGGGGACATACAATGAGCAGTTCTTC.

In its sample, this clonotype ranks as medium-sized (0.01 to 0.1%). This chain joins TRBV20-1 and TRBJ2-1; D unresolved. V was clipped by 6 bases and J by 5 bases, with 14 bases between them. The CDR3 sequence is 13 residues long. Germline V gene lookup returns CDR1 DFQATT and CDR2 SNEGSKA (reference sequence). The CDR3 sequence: CSAFLGPNNEQFF. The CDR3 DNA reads TGCAGTGCCTTTCTGGGCCCCAACAATGAGCAGTTCTTC.

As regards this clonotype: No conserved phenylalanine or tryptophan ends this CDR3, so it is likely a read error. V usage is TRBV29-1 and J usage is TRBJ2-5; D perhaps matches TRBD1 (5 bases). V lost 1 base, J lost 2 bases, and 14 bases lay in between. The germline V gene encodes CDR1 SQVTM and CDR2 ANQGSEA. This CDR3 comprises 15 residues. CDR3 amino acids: CSVEGAVRQQETQYY. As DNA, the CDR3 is TGCAGCGTTGAAGGGGCCGTGCGACAGCAAGAGACCCAGTACTAC.

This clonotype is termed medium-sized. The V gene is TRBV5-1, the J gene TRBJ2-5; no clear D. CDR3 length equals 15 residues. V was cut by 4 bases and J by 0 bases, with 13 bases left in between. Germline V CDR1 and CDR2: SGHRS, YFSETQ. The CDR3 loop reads CASSLLDRNQETQYF. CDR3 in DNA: TGCGCCAGCAGCCTTTTGGACCGCAACCAAGAGACCCAGTACTTC.

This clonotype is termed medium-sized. This chain's CDR3 is CSARPGSSNQPQHF. DNA of the CDR3: TGCAGTGCTAGACCCGGGAGTAGCAATCAGCCCCAGCATTTT. The chain recombines TRBV20-1 with TRBJ1-5; D is undetermined. Germline CDR1 DFQATT, CDR2 SNEGSKA (reference sequence). Trimming removed 2 bases from V and 0 bases from J, with 8 bases in between. The CDR3 loop spans 14 amino acids.

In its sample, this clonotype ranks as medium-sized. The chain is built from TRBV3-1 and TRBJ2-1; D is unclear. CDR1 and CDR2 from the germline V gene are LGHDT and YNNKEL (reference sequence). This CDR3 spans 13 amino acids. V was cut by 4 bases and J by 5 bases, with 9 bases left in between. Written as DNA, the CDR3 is TGTGCCAGCAGCCTTGCCTCTCACAATGAGCAGTTCTTC. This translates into CASSLASHNEQFF.

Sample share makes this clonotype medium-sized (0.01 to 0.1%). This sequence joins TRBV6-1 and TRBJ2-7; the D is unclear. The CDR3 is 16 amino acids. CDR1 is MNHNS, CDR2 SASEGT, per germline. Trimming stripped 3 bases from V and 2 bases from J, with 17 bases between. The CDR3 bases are TGTGCCAGCAGTGACCCCGCCGGAACAGACCCCTACGAGCAGTACTTC. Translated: CASSDPAGTDPYEQYF.

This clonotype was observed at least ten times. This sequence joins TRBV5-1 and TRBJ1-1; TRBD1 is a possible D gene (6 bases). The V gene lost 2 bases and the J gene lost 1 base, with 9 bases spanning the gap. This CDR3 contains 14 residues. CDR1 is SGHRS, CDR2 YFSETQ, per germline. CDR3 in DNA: TGCGCCAGCAGCTTCTGGGGGCAGAACACTGAAGCTTTCTTT. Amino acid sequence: CASSFWGQNTEAFF.

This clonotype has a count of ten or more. CDR3 sequence (DNA): TGTGCCACCAGCAGCACCTTCTCCTACGAGCAGTACTTC. It is translated as CATSSTFSYEQYF. The rearrangement uses TRBV15 and TRBJ2-7; D remains unclear. The CDR3 is 13 residues long. Germline CDR1 and CDR2: LNHNV and YYDKDF (reference sequence). The germline V and J ends were trimmed by 3 bases and 0 bases, with 6 bases remaining between them.

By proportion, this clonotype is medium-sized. The CDR3 protein is CASSPRTGSYEQYF. The CDR3 DNA sequence: TGTGCCAGCAGCCCGAGGACAGGATCGTACGAGCAGTACTTC. J is TRBJ2-7 and V is TRBV12-3 or TRBV12-4; TRBD1 matches 7 bases. After removal of 6 bases from V and 4 bases from J, the junction contained 9 bases not matched to a gene. This CDR3 contains 14 residues.

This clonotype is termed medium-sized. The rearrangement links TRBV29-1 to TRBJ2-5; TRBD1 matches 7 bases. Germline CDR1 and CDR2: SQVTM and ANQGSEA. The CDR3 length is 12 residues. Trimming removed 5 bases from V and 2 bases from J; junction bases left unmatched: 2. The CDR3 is CSVTDRQETQYF. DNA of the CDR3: TGCAGCGTTACGGACAGGCAAGAGACCCAGTACTTC.

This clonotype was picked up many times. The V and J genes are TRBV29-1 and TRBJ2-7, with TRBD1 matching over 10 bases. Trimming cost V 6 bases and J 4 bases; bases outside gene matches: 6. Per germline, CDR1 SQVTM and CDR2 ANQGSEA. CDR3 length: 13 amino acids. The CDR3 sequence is CSVGQGEVYEQYF. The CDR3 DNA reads TGCAGCGTCGGACAGGGGGAAGTTTACGAGCAGTACTTC.

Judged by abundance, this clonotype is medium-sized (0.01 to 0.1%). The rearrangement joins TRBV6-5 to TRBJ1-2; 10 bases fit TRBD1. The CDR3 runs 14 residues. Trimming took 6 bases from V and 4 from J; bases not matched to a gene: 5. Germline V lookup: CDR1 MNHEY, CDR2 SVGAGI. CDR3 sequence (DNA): TGTGCCAGCAGCGCCGGGACAGGGGTCTATGGCTACACCTTC. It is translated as CASSAGTGVYGYTF.

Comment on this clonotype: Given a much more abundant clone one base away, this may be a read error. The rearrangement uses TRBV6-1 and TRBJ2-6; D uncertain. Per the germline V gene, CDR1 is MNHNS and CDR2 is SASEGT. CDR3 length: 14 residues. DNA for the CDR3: TGTGCCAGCAGTGAAATATCTGGGTCCAACGTCCTGACTTTC. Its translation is CASSEISGSNVLTF.

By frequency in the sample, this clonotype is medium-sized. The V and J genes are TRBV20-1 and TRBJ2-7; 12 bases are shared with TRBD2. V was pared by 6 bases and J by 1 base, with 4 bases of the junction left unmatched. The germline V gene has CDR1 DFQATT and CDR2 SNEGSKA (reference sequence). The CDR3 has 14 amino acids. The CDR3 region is CSAKLAGGSYEQYF. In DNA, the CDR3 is TGCAGTGCAAAACTAGCGGGGGGATCCTACGAGCAGTACTTC.

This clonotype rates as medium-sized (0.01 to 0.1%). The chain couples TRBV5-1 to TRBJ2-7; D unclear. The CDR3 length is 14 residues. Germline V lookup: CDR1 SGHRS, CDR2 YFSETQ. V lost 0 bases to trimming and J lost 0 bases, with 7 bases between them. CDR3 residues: CASSLALFSYEQYF. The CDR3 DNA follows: TGCGCCAGCAGCTTGGCTCTGTTCTCCTACGAGCAGTACTTC.